A single sample is the source of the 15 T cell receptor beta chains below, sequenced in a study of T cells in Graves' hyperthyroidism and ophthalmopathy. It was RNA transcripts that yielded the amplified TCR beta CDR3 regions. A first-round RT-PCR of the TCR CDR3 used the HTBI primer set. From the multiplex PCR reads, TCRdb called clonotypes with MiXCR, one entry per CDR3 protein. The sample includes under 400,000 distinct CDR3 sequences, around 14% of them seen just once. The sequenced sample was blood. The receptor source for this set is a woman aged 60-75 years with Graves' hyperthyroidism.

This clonotype has more than one count but fewer than ten. The genes are TRBV6-2 or TRBV6-3 and TRBJ2-1; TRBD2 matches 12 bases. The CDR3 runs to 15 residues. CDR1 and CDR2 (germline): MNHEY, SVGEGT. After removal of 5 bases from V and 8 bases from J, the junction contained 7 bases not matched to a gene. The CDR3 DNA is TGTGCCAGCAGTAAGACTAGCGGGAGAAGGGATGAGCAGTTCTTC. This sequence encodes CASSKTSGRRDEQFF.

The J gene is TRBJ2-2, the V gene TRBV19; 7 nucleotides align to TRBD1. V shed 3 bases, J shed 7 bases, and the junction held 2 bases outside the gene matches. Germline CDR1 reads LNHDA; CDR2 reads SQIVND (reference sequence). This CDR3 is 13 amino acids long. CDR3 in DNA: TGTGCCAGTAGTATTGGACAGGTCGGGGAGCTGTTTTTT. Translating it yields CASSIGQVGELFF.

This clonotype was observed many times. The J gene is TRBJ1-5, the V gene TRBV20-1; D may be TRBD1 (6 bases). The CDR3 is 15 amino acids. V lost 4 bases to trimming and J lost 0 bases, with 13 bases between them. CDR1 DFQATT and CDR2 SNEGSKA come from the germline V gene (reference sequence). The CDR3 reads CSATRGGYSNQPQHF. The CDR3 nucleotides read TGCAGTGCTACCCGGGGGGGCTATAGCAATCAGCCCCAGCATTTT.

The rearrangement links TRBV6-2 or TRBV6-3 to TRBJ2-1; TRBD2 aligns across 14 bases. The junction had 6 bases not matched to a gene; V was cut back by 7 bases and J by 1 base. Germline loops: CDR1 MNHEY, CDR2 SVGEGT. The CDR3 covers 17 residues. This CDR3 reads CASKGTSGRGSYNEQFF. The CDR3 bases are TGTGCCAGCAAAGGGACTAGCGGGAGAGGTTCCTACAATGAGCAGTTCTTC.

The sample holds many counts of this clonotype. The rearrangement joins TRBV11-3 to TRBJ2-3; 7 bases are shared with TRBD2. In germline, CDR1 is SGHNT, CDR2 YENEEA. The CDR3 covers 15 residues. Trimming cost V 5 bases and J 4 bases; bases outside gene matches: 9. CDR3 in DNA: TGTGCCAGCAGCAACTGGGCGGGAGTGGCAGATACGCAGTATTTT. This translates into CASSNWAGVADTQYF. Supplemented by reference TRBV11-3 and TRBJ2-3, the full variable domain reads EAGVVQSPRYKIIEKKQPVAFWCNPISGHNTLYWYLQNLGQGPELLIRYENEEAVDDSQLPKDRFSAERLKGVDSTLKIQPAELGDSAVYLCASSNWAGVADTQYFGPGTRLTVL.

This clonotype was detected many times. V and J are TRBV15 and TRBJ2-3, with a possible D match to TRBD1 (6 bases). CDR3 size: 16 residues. Trimming cost V 1 base and J 0 bases, with 11 bases left between them. In germline, CDR1 is LNHNV, CDR2 YYDKDF (reference sequence). CDR3 in amino acids: CATSRADSSSTDTQYF. The CDR3 bases are TGTGCCACCAGCAGAGCGGACAGCTCAAGCACAGATACGCAGTATTTT. The full variable domain, completed using reference TRBV15 and TRBJ2-3, is DAMVIQNPRYQVTQFGKPVTLSCSQTLNHNVMYWYQQKSSQAPKLLFHYYDKDFNNEADTPDNFQSRRPNTSFCFLDIRSPGLGDTAMYLCATSRADSSSTDTQYFGPGTRLTVL.

In its sample, this clonotype was seen a few times. This chain connects TRBV4-1 to TRBJ2-3; no clear D. The CDR3 loop spans 13 amino acids. Trimming pared 4 bases from V and 2 bases from J, leaving 7 bases between. Germline V CDR1 and CDR2: MGHRA, YSYEKL. CDR3 region: CASSRLDTDTQYF. The DNA of the CDR3 is TGCGCCAGCAGCCGCCTTGACACAGATACGCAGTATTTT.

This clonotype was observed at least ten times. This chain uses TRBV2 with TRBJ2-4; TRBD1 might be the D (5 bases). The CDR3 is 12 amino acids. From germline, CDR1 is SNHLY and CDR2 FYNNEI. Trimming left V 2 bases short and J 11 bases short, with 10 bases between. The CDR3 region has the DNA TGTGCCAGCAGTGAATCAGGGCTAGTTCAGTACTTC. Encoded protein: CASSESGLVQYF.

Many counts were recorded for this clonotype. The V gene is TRBV20-1, the J gene TRBJ2-3; 10 nucleotides match TRBD2. The CDR3 contains 14 residues. Germline lookup yields CDR1 DFQATT and CDR2 SNEGSKA (reference sequence). Losses at the gene ends were 3 bases for V and 7 bases for J; bases not matched to a gene: 7. The CDR3 nucleotides are TGCAGTGCTAGCCTAGCGGGAGTTGAAAATACGCAGTATTTT. Translated, it gives CSASLAGVENTQYF.

This clonotype has a handful of counts. The rearrangement uses TRBV28 and TRBJ1-4; a weak D match, TRBD1 (6 bases). In germline, CDR1 is MDHEN, CDR2 SYDVKM. V gave up 6 bases and J gave up 5 bases, with 16 bases separating them. The CDR3 loop spans 15 amino acids. The CDR3 bases are TGTGCCAGCAGGGCCCGGACAGCCGCGAATGAAAAACTGTTTTTT. Its protein product is CASRARTAANEKLFF.

This clonotype showed up many times. This chain connects TRBV20-1 to TRBJ2-7, with TRBD2 matching 11 bases. The junction had 9 bases not matched to a gene; V was cut back by 2 bases and J by 0 bases. This CDR3 spans 17 amino acids. CDR1 is DFQATT, CDR2 SNEGSKA, per germline (reference sequence). The CDR3 here is CSARKSGLAVSSYEQYF. The CDR3 nucleotides read TGCAGTGCTAGAAAGTCGGGACTAGCGGTGAGCTCCTACGAGCAGTACTTC.

On this clonotype: One base away lies a much larger clone, so this may be a sequencing read error. The V call is TRBV12-3 or TRBV12-4, the J call TRBJ2-7; no firm D call. The germline V and J ends were trimmed by 0 bases and 2 bases, with 14 bases remaining between them. This CDR3 spans 16 amino acids. CDR3 sequence: CASSLALSPTPYEQYF. In nucleotides, the CDR3 is TGTGCCAGCAGTTTAGCATTATCTCCCACACCCTACGAGCAGTACTTC.

This clonotype was seen repeatedly, ten times or more. This chain joins TRBV11-3 and TRBJ1-1; D might be TRBD1 (6 bases). Trimming stripped 5 bases from V and 0 bases from J, with 13 bases between. The CDR3 runs to 15 residues. Germline-derived CDR1 and CDR2 are SGHNT and YENEEA. CDR3 loop: CASSIKQGLNTEAFF. DNA of the CDR3: TGTGCCAGCAGCATCAAACAGGGTTTGAACACTGAAGCTTTCTTT.

This clonotype was counted ten times or more. The V and J genes are TRBV5-1 and TRBJ1-1; maybe TRBD1 (5 bases). This CDR3 has 13 residues. The ends were cut back, 5 bases at V and 1 base at J, with 9 bases in the middle. Germline CDR1 is SGHRS and CDR2 is YFSETQ. CDR3 loop: CASSFDRNTEAFF. CDR3 coding DNA: TGCGCCAGCAGTTTTGACAGGAACACTGAAGCTTTCTTT.

V and J are TRBV6-1 and TRBJ2-3; possibly TRBD2 for D (5 bases). The CDR3 runs 14 residues. Germline CDR1 reads MNHNS; CDR2 reads SASEGT. Between the trimmed V and J ends, which lost 10 bases and 3 bases, there was a span of 17 bases. In DNA, the CDR3 is TGTGCCATAACCCGCGGGCAAAGTACAGATACGCAGTATTTT. It codes for CAITRGQSTDTQYF.